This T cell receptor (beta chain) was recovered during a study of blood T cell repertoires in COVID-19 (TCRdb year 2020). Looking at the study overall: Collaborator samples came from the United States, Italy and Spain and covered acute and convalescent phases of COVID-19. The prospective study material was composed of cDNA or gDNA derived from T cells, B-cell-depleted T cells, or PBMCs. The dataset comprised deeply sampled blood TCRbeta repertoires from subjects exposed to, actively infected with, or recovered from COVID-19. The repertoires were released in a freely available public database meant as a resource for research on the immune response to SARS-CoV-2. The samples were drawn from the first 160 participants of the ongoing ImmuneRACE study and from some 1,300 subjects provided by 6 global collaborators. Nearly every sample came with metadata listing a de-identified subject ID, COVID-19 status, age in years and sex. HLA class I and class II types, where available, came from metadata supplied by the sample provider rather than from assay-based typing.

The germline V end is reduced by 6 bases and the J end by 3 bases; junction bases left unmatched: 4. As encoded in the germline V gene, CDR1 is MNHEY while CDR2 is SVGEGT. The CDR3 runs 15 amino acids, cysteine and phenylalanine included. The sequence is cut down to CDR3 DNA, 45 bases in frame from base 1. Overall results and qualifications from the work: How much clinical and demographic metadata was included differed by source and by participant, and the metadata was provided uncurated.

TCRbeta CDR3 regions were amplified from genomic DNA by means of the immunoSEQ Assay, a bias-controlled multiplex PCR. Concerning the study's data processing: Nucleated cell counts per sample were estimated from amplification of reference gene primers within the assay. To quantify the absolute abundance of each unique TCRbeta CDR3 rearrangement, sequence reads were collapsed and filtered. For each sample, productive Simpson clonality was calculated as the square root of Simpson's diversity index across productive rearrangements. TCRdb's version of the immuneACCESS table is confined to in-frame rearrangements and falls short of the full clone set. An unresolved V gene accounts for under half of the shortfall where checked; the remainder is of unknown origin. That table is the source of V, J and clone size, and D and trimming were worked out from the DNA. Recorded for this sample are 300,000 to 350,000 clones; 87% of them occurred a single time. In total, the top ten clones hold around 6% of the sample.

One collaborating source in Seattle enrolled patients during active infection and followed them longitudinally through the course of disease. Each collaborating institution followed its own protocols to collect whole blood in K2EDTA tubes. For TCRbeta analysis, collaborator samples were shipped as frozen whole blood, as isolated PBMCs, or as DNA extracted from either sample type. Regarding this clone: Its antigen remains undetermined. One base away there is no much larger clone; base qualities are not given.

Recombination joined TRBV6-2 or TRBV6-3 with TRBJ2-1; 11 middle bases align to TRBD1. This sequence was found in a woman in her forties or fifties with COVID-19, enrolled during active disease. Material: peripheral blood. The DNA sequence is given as TGTGCCAGCAGCCGGGGACAGGGGGGCTACAATGAGCAGTTCTTC. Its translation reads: CASSRGQGGYNEQFF.